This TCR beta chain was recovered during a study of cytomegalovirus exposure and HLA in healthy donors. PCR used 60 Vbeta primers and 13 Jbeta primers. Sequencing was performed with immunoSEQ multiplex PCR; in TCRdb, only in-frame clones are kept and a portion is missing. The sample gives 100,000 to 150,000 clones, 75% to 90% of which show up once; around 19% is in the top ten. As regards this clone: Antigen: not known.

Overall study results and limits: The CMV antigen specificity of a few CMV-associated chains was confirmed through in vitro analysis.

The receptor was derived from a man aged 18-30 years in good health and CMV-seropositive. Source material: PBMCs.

DNA of the CDR3: TGCAGCGTCAGGGTCGGTTACAATGAGCAGTTCTTC. Amino acid sequence: CSVRVGYNEQFF. This rearrangement joins TRBV29-1 to TRBJ2-1, with TRBD1 as a possible D gene (5 bases). The CDR3 consists of 12 residues. Trimming removed 6 bases at V and 4 bases at J, with 10 bases between. Germline-derived CDR1 and CDR2 are SQVTM and ANQGSEA.